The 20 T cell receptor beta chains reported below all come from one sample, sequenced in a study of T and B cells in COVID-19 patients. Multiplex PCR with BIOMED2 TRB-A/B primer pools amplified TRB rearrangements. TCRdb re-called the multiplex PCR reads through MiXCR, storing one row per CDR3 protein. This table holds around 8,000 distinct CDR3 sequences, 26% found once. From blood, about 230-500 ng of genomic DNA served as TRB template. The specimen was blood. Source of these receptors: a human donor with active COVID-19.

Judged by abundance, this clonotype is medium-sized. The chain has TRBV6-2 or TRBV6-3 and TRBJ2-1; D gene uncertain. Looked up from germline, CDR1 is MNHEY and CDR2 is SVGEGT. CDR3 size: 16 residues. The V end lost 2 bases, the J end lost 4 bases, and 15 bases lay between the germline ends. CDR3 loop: CASSYSPLEEYNEQFF. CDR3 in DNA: TGTGCCAGCAGTTACAGCCCGCTGGAAGAGTACAATGAGCAGTTCTTC.

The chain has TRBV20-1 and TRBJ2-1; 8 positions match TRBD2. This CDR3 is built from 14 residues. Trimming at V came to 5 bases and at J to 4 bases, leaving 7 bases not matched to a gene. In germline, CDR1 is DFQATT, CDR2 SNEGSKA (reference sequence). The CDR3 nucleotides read TGCAGTGCTGACCCGGGACTAGATTACAATGAGCAGTTCTTC. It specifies CSADPGLDYNEQFF.

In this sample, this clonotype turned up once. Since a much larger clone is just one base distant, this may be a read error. This chain's CDR3 is CATSREGAEAYEQYF. The CDR3 DNA is TGTGCCACCAGCAGAGAGGGGGCAGAGGCCTACGAGCAGTACTTC. The chain recombines TRBV15 with TRBJ2-7, with D perhaps TRBD1 (6 bases). The CDR3 totals 15 residues. The germline gives CDR1 LNHNV, CDR2 YYDKDF (reference sequence). Trimming left V 0 bases short and J 2 bases short, with 11 bases between. The full variable domain, its missing parts supplied by reference TRBV15 and TRBJ2-7, is DAMVIQNPRYQVTQFGKPVTLSCSQTLNHNVMYWYQQKSSQAPKLLFHYYDKDFNNEADTPDNFQSRRPNTSFCFLDIRSPGLGDTAMYLCATSREGAEAYEQYFGPGTRLTVT.

The CDR3 loop is CASSPDWGSSYNEQFF. CDR3 DNA: TGTGCCAGCAGCCCAGATTGGGGGAGCTCCTACAATGAGCAGTTCTTC. The chain links TRBV7-2 to TRBJ2-1; D might be TRBD1 or TRBD2, each matching 5 bases. Trimming took off 5 bases at V and 0 bases at J, with 14 bases between the two ends. The germline gives CDR1 SGHTA, CDR2 FQGNSA. The length of the CDR3 is 16 residues.

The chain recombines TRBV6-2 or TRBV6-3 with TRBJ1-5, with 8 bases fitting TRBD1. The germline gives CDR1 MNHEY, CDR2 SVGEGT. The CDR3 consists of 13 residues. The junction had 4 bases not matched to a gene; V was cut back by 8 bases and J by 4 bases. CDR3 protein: CASSDRENQPQHF. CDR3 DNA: TGTGCCAGCTCGGACAGGGAAAATCAGCCCCAGCATTTT.

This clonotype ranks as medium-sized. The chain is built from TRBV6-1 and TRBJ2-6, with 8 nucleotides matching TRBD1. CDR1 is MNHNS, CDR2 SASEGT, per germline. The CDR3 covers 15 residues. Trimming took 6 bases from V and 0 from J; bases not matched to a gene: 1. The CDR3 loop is CASRTGDSGANVLTF. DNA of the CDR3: TGTGCCAGCAGGACAGGGGACTCTGGGGCCAACGTCCTGACTTTC.

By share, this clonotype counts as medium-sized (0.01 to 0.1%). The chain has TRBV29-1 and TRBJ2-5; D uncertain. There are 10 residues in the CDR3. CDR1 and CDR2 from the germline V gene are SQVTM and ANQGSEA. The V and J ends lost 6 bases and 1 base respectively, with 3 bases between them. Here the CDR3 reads CSVSQETQYF. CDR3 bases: TGCAGCGTCTCCCAAGAGACCCAGTACTTC. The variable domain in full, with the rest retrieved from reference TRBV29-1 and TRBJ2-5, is SAVISQKPSRDICQRGTSLTIQCQVDSQVTMMFWYRQQPGQSLTLIATANQGSEATYESGFVIDKFPISRPNLTFSTLTVSNMSPEDSSIYLCSVSQETQYFGPGTRLLVL.

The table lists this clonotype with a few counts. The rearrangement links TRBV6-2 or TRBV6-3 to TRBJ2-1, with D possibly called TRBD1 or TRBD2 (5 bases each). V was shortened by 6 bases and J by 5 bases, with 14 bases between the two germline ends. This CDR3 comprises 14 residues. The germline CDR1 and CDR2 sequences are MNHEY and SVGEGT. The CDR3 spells CASSPHGTNNEQFF. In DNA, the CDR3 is TGTGCCAGCAGCCCCCACGGGACCAACAATGAGCAGTTCTTC.

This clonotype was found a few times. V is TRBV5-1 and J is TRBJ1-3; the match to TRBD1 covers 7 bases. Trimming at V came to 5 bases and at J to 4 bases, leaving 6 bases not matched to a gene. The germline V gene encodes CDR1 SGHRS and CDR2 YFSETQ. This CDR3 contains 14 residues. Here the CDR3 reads CASRRGQQGNTIYF. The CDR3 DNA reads TGCGCCAGCAGGAGGGGGCAGCAAGGAAACACCATATATTTT.

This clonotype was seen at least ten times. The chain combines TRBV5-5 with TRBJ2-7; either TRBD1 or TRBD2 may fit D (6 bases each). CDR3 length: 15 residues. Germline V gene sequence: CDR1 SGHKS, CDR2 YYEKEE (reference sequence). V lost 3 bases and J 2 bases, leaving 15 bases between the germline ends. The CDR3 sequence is CASSWGAGSTYEQYF. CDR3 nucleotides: TGTGCCAGCAGCTGGGGGGCAGGGTCCACCTACGAGCAGTACTTC.

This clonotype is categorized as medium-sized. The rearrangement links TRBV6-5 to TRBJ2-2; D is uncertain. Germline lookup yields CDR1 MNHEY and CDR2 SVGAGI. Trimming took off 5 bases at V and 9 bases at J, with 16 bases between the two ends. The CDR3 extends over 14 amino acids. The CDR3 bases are TGTGCCAGCAGTCTCCGGACGGACCCCAGGGAGCTGTTTTTT. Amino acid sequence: CASSLRTDPRELFF.

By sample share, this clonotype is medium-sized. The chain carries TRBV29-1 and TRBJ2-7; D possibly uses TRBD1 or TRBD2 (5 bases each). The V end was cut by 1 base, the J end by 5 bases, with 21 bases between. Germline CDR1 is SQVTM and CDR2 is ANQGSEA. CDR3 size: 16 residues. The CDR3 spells CSVEGGKGTAYNEQYF. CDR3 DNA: TGCAGCGTTGAAGGGGGTAAGGGGACGGCCTATAACGAGCAGTACTTC.

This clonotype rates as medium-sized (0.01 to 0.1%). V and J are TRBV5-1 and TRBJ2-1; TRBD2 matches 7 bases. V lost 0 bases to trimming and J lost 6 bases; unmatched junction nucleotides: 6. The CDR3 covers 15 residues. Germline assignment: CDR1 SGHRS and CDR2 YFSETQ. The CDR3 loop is CASSLGSGRGNEQFF. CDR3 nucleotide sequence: TGCGCCAGCAGCTTGGGCTCAGGGAGGGGCAATGAGCAGTTCTTC.

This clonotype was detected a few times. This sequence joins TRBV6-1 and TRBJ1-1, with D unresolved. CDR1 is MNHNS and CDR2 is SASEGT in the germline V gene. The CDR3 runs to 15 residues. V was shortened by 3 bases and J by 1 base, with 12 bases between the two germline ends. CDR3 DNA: TGTGCCAGCAGTGAGCGGCAGCTAGGGAACACTGAAGCTTTCTTT. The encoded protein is CASSERQLGNTEAFF.

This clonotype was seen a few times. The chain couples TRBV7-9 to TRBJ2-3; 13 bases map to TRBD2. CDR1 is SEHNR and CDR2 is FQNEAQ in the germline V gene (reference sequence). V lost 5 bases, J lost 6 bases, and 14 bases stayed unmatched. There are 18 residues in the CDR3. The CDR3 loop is CASSRVSGTSGTGDTQYF. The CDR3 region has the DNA TGTGCCAGCAGCCGGGTCAGCGGGACTAGCGGGACTGGGGATACGCAGTATTTT. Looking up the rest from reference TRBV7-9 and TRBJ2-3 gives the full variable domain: DTGVSQNPRHKITKRGQNVTFRCDPISEHNRLYWYRQTLGQGPEFLTYFQNEAQLEKSRLLSDRFSAERPKGSFSTLEIQRTEQGDSAMYLCASSRVSGTSGTGDTQYFGPGTRLTVL.

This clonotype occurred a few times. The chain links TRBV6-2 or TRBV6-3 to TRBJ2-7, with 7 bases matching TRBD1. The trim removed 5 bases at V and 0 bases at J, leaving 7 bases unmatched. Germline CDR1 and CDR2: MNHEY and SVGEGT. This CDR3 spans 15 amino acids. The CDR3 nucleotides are TGTGCCAGCAGTCACCGACAGGGATTCTCCTACGAGCAGTACTTC. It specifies CASSHRQGFSYEQYF.

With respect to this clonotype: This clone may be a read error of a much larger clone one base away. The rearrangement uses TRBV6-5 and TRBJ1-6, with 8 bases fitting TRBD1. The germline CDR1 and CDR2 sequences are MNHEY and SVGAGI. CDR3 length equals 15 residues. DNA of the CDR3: TGTGCCAGCTGTTACGACAGGACAGGGCGCTCACCCCTCCACTTT. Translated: CASCYDRTGRSPLHF.

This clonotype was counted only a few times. The CDR3 coding sequence is TGTGCCAGCAGTTACCCTGGTACCCTCGGGGAGACCCAGTACTTC. It is translated as CASSYPGTLGETQYF. The rearrangement joins TRBV6-5 to TRBJ2-5, with no clear D. The CDR3 covers 15 residues. Trimming stripped 2 bases from V and 5 bases from J, with 15 bases between. Germline V gene lookup returns CDR1 MNHEY and CDR2 SVGAGI.

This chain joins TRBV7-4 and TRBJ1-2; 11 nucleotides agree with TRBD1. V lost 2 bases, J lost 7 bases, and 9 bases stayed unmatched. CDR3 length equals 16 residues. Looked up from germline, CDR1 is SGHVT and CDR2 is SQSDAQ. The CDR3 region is CASSLTRTGGLGGYTF. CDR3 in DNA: TGTGCCAGCAGCTTAACTCGGACAGGGGGCCTGGGTGGCTACACCTTC.

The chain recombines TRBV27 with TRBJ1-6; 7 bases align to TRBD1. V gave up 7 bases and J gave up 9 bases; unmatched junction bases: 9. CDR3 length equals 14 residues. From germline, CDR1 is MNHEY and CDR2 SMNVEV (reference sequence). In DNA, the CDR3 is TGTGCCAGCAAGATTGGACAGGCGGTTTCACCCCTCCACTTT. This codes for CASKIGQAVSPLHF.